A single sample gave rise to the 18 T cell receptor beta chains below, sequenced in a study of T-cell memory formation after mild COVID-19. Each CDR3 protein gets one entry after TCRdb re-called the 5' RACE reads with MiXCR. This sample has approximately 350,000 distinct CDR3 sequences, with 25% to 30% found just once. Sequencing input: PBMCs or a T cell subset sorted from them (not recorded which). The receptors were gathered from an adult woman who had mild COVID-19 (a few samples of this study predate the infection). Cell type and time point are not known.

The rearrangement uses TRBV9 and TRBJ1-5; D may be TRBD1 (5 bases). This CDR3 contains 15 residues. Germline values: CDR1 SGDLS, CDR2 YYNGEE. Trimming cost V 0 bases and J 6 bases, with 13 bases left between them. The CDR3 DNA reads as TGTGCCAGCAGCGTAGACGGCAGGGAAGGTCAGCCCCAGCATTTT. Translated, it gives CASSVDGREGQPQHF.

In its sample, this clonotype was seen a few times. The genes are TRBV12-3 or TRBV12-4 and TRBJ1-5; D might be TRBD1 (6 bases). V lost 1 base and J 3 bases, leaving 13 bases between the germline ends. This CDR3 region has 16 residues. CDR3 nucleotide sequence: TGTGCCAGCAGTTTAGGTACCGCAGGGGTCAATCAGCCCCAGCATTTT. This codes for CASSLGTAGVNQPQHF.

The rearrangement joins TRBV29-1 to TRBJ2-5; D is unclear. The CDR3 extends over 11 amino acids. Germline CDR1 SQVTM, CDR2 ANQGSEA. Trimming took off 4 bases at V and 1 base at J, with 4 bases between the two ends. CDR3 DNA sequence: TGCAGCGTTGCAGGCCAAGAGACCCAGTACTTC. Protein product: CSVAGQETQYF.

This sequence joins TRBV12-3 or TRBV12-4 and TRBJ2-3, with 7 nucleotides matching TRBD2. Unmatched junction bases numbered 4, after V lost 5 bases and J lost 8 bases. The CDR3 totals 12 residues. CDR3 sequence (DNA): TGTGCCAGCAGTGCCCTAGCGGTTACGCAGTATTTT. Its translation is CASSALAVTQYF.

A few counts support this clonotype. The chain is built from TRBV7-8 and TRBJ2-2, with D possibly being TRBD1 or TRBD2 (5 bases each). CDR1 is SGHVS and CDR2 is FQNEAQ in the germline V gene. The CDR3 is 14 residues long. With 1 base removed from V and 4 bases from J, the gap between germline ends came to 7 bases. CDR3 coding DNA: TGTGCCAGCAGCTTAGTGGGGACCACCGGGGAGCTGTTTTTT. Amino acids: CASSLVGTTGELFF. The full variable domain, its missing parts supplied by reference TRBV7-8 and TRBJ2-2, is GAGVSQSPRYKVAKRGQDVALRCDPISGHVSLFWYQQALGQGPEFLTYFQNEAQLDKSGLPSDRFFAERPEGSVSTLKIQRTQQEDSAVYLCASSLVGTTGELFFGEGSRLTVL.

The V gene is TRBV7-3, the J gene TRBJ2-1, with 10 bases identical to TRBD2. With 4 bases clipped from V and 6 bases from J, the junction kept 12 bases outside the gene matches. The CDR3 loop spans 17 amino acids. Germline loops: CDR1 SGHTA, CDR2 FQGTGA. The CDR3 DNA is TGTGCCAGCAGCTCCCTTTCAGCCAGCGGGGGGGCCAATGAGCAGTTCTTC. It is translated as CASSSLSASGGANEQFF.

The chain uses TRBV30 and TRBJ1-2; 9 nucleotides agree with TRBD1. This CDR3 comprises 14 residues. Looked up from germline, CDR1 is GTSNPN and CDR2 is SVGIG (reference sequence). Trimming removed 4 bases from V and 5 bases from J; junction bases left unmatched: 8. CDR3 sequence (DNA): TGTGCCTGGACCCAACACGGACAGGGGTATGGCTACACCTTC. Translating it yields CAWTQHGQGYGYTF.

This clonotype appeared a few times. The chain combines TRBV5-1 with TRBJ2-7; D uncertain. Germline V CDR1 and CDR2: SGHRS, YFSETQ. The CDR3 length is 15 residues. V lost 2 bases and J lost 0, with 12 bases in between. CDR3 loop: CASSFRTPSSYEQYF. The CDR3, as DNA: TGCGCCAGCAGCTTTAGAACTCCGAGCTCCTACGAGCAGTACTTC. Drawing the rest from reference TRBV5-1 and TRBJ2-7, the complete variable domain is KAGVTQTPRYLIKTRGQQVTLSCSPISGHRSVSWYQQTPGQGLQFLFEYFSETQRNKGNFPGRFSGRQFSNSRSEMNVSTLELGDSALYLCASSFRTPSSYEQYFGPGTRLTVT.

J is TRBJ1-6 and V is TRBV7-8; D is unresolved. Trimming removed 5 bases from V and 2 bases from J, with 10 bases in between. Germline V gene data show CDR1 as SGHVS and CDR2 as FQNEAQ. The CDR3 loop spans 15 amino acids. Here the CDR3 DNA reads TGTGCCAGCAGCCCCGCGGGCGCCTATAATTCACCCCTCCACTTT. This encodes CASSPAGAYNSPLHF.

This clonotype was recorded at least ten times. This sequence joins TRBV20-1 and TRBJ2-7; TRBD1 matches 9 bases. The trim removed 5 bases at V and 0 bases at J, leaving 11 bases unmatched. Germline assignment: CDR1 DFQATT and CDR2 SNEGSKA (reference sequence). The CDR3 consists of 16 residues. The CDR3 nucleotides read TGCAGTGCTCGCACACTTGACAGGGGGGACTCCTACGAGCAGTACTTC. Its protein product is CSARTLDRGDSYEQYF.

This clonotype was observed once. V usage is TRBV4-3 and J usage is TRBJ1-4; tentative D call: TRBD1 (6 bases). The V and J ends lost 0 bases and 2 bases respectively, with 13 bases between them. Germline V gene data show CDR1 as LGHNA and CDR2 as YSLEER. The CDR3 sequence is 17 residues long. This chain's CDR3 is CASSQEYRAETNEKLFF. The CDR3 nucleotides are TGCGCCAGCAGCCAAGAATACAGGGCGGAGACTAATGAAAAACTGTTTTTT.

This sequence joins TRBV7-2 and TRBJ2-5; 12 bases match TRBD2. Germline-derived CDR1 and CDR2 are SGHTA and FQGNSA. This CDR3 has 16 amino acids. The V and J ends lost 2 bases and 5 bases, in that order; junction bases with no gene match: 6. Here the CDR3 DNA reads TGTGCCAGCAGCTTAATCCCTAGCGGGGGGGTTGAGACCCAGTACTTC. It yields the protein CASSLIPSGGVETQYF.

The chain combines TRBV12-3 or TRBV12-4 with TRBJ2-3, with 11 bases fitting TRBD2. The J segment lost 8 bases and the V segment lost 2 bases, leaving 9 bases of the junction unmatched. This CDR3 is built from 16 residues. This chain's CDR3 is CASSLNPSGGWGTQYF. The CDR3 bases are TGTGCCAGCAGTTTAAACCCTAGCGGGGGGTGGGGTACGCAGTATTTT.

This clonotype came up a few times. The V and J genes are TRBV5-1 and TRBJ2-1, with 9 bases identical to TRBD1. Per the germline V gene, CDR1 is SGHRS and CDR2 is YFSETQ. The CDR3 has 15 residues. Germline trimming cut 5 bases from V and 4 bases from J; bases unmatched to any gene: 7. The CDR3 spells CASSFDRGLYNEQFF. Here the CDR3 DNA reads TGCGCCAGCAGTTTCGACAGGGGGTTGTACAATGAGCAGTTCTTC. The full variable domain, with the rest looked up from reference TRBV5-1 and TRBJ2-1, is KAGVTQTPRYLIKTRGQQVTLSCSPISGHRSVSWYQQTPGQGLQFLFEYFSETQRNKGNFPGRFSGRQFSNSRSEMNVSTLELGDSALYLCASSFDRGLYNEQFFGPGTRLTVL.

This clonotype was seen a few times. The CDR3 spells CATSGGPKEGLDTQYF. In DNA form, the CDR3 reads TGTGCCACCAGTGGCGGACCGAAGGAAGGACTCGATACGCAGTATTTT. The chain couples TRBV24-1 to TRBJ2-3; the D gene is possibly TRBD2 (5 bases). V lost 5 bases, J lost 6 bases, and 20 bases lay in between. Per germline, CDR1 KGHDR and CDR2 SFDVKD. CDR3 length equals 16 residues.

The gene calls are TRBV12-3 or TRBV12-4 and TRBJ1-2, with 10 bases that match TRBD1. V shed 6 bases, J shed 4 bases, and the junction held 5 bases outside the gene matches. This CDR3 spans 14 amino acids. CDR3 amino acids: CASRRQGAGYGYTF. The CDR3, as DNA: TGTGCCAGCAGACGACAGGGGGCTGGCTATGGCTACACCTTC.

This clonotype occurred a few times. The chain joins TRBV10-3 to TRBJ1-2; 7 bases align to TRBD1. The CDR3 is 15 amino acids. The ends lost 2 bases at V and 4 bases at J; junction bases unmatched: 7. Germline values: CDR1 ENHRY, CDR2 SYGVKD. DNA for the CDR3: TGTGCCATCAGTGAGGGTCGGGACAGAAGCTATGGCTACACCTTC. As protein: CAISEGRDRSYGYTF.

This CDR3 is CASSVAAAVQETQYF. The CDR3 DNA is TGTGCCAGCAGCGTAGCAGCAGCGGTACAAGAGACCCAGTACTTC. The chain links TRBV9 to TRBJ2-5; TRBD2 is a possible D gene (5 bases). This CDR3 has 15 residues. V was clipped by 0 bases and J by 2 bases, with 11 bases between them. CDR1 is SGDLS and CDR2 is YYNGEE in the germline V gene. The full variable domain, rest sourced from reference TRBV9 and TRBJ2-5, is DSGVTQTPKHLITATGQRVTLRCSPRSGDLSVYWYQQSLDQGLQFLIQYYNGEERAKGNILERFSAQQFPDLHSELNLSSLELGDSALYFCASSVAAAVQETQYFGPGTRLLVL.